Below are 31 T cell receptor beta chains sequenced from a single sample in a study of identical twins. TCRdb used MiXCR to reprocess the 5' RACE reads, holding one entry per CDR3 protein. The repertoire holds nearly 200,000 distinct CDR3 sequences, with about a sixth as singletons. The sample also formed part of further work on T cells expressing NK-cell markers.

The source material was CD8+ T cells sorted from blood. These receptors were taken from a woman aged 18-29 years in good health.

This sequence joins TRBV2 and TRBJ1-1; no clear D. Trimming took off 6 bases at V and 7 bases at J, with 12 bases between the two ends. The CDR3 length is 12 residues. The V gene's germline CDR1 is SNHLY and CDR2 FYNNEI. The CDR3 coding sequence is TGTGCCAGCAGGGACGGAGGGCTTGAAGCTTTCTTT. It is translated as CASRDGGLEAFF. The whole variable domain, remainder taken from reference TRBV2 and TRBJ1-1, is EPEVTQTPSHQVTQMGQEVILRCVPISNHLYFYWYRQILGQKVEFLVSFYNNEISEKSEIFDDQFSVERPDGSNFTLKIRSTKLEDSAMYFCASRDGGLEAFFGQGTRLTVV.

This clonotype was seen a handful of times. This chain connects TRBV9 to TRBJ2-2, with 15 bases lining up with TRBD2. Per germline, CDR1 SGDLS and CDR2 YYNGEE. The trim removed 0 bases at V and 5 bases at J, leaving 5 bases unmatched. The CDR3 extends over 18 amino acids. Here the CDR3 reads CASSVGGLAGGRTGELFF. The CDR3 nucleotides read TGTGCCAGCAGCGTAGGGGGACTAGCGGGAGGTCGAACCGGGGAGCTGTTTTTT.

A few counts support this clonotype. The chain couples TRBV10-2 to TRBJ2-7; D not certain. Germline lookup yields CDR1 WSHSY and CDR2 SAAADI. V was clipped by 7 bases and J by 5 bases, with 9 bases between them. This CDR3 has 11 residues. The CDR3 bases are TGCGCCAGCATGGTGGGGAACGAGCAGTACTTC. Its protein is CASMVGNEQYF.

The chain is built from TRBV2 and TRBJ2-1, with a tentative D call TRBD1 (5 bases). Trimming removed 5 bases at V and 7 bases at J, with 15 bases between. In germline, CDR1 is SNHLY, CDR2 FYNNEI. The CDR3 is made up of 14 amino acids. CDR3 sequence: CASSIGVQENEQFF. DNA of the CDR3: TGTGCCAGCAGTATAGGGGTACAGGAGAATGAGCAGTTCTTC.

This clonotype was picked up a small number of times. This chain joins TRBV12-3 or TRBV12-4 and TRBJ2-1; D is perhaps TRBD2 (5 bases). The CDR3 totals 14 residues. V dropped 10 bases and J dropped 4 bases, with 17 bases sitting between them. CDR3 coding DNA: TGTGCCATCCTCCCGGGGAGTTCTTACAATGAGCAGTTCTTC. Residues: CAILPGSSYNEQFF.

In its sample, this clonotype was seen a few times. This sequence joins TRBV11-2 and TRBJ2-2, with 12 bases that match TRBD2. The CDR3 is 16 residues long. J was trimmed by 7 bases and V by 5 bases; bases with no gene match: 8. From germline, CDR1 is SGHAT and CDR2 FQNNGV. In nucleotides, the CDR3 is TGTGCCAGCAGCACCCCGACTAGCGGGAGAAGCGGGGAGCTGTTTTTT. Residues: CASSTPTSGRSGELFF.

This clonotype was counted ten times or more. The chain is built from TRBV12-3 or TRBV12-4 and TRBJ1-4; D may be TRBD1 (5 bases). The V end was cut by 8 bases, the J end by 8 bases, with 15 bases between. This CDR3 is 13 amino acids long. Written as DNA, the CDR3 is TGTGCCAGCCAGAGGGGCTCTAGGGAAAAACTGTTTTTT. Residues: CASQRGSREKLFF.

The chain links TRBV5-6 to TRBJ2-4; 7 nucleotides match TRBD1. The CDR3 contains 14 residues. J was trimmed by 6 bases and V by 2 bases; bases with no gene match: 5. The germline V gene has CDR1 SGHDT and CDR2 YYEEEE. CDR3: CASSFRGLANIQYF. DNA of the CDR3: TGTGCCAGCAGCTTTAGGGGGCTTGCAAACATTCAGTACTTC.

The chain uses TRBV6-2 or TRBV6-3 and TRBJ1-1; D unclear. CDR3 size: 11 residues. Per the germline V gene, CDR1 is MNHEY and CDR2 is SVGEGT. V was cut by 11 bases and J by 5 bases, with 12 bases left in between. The CDR3 sequence is CASQKGTEAFF. For the CDR3, the DNA is TGTGCCTCCCAAAAGGGAACTGAAGCTTTCTTT.

This clonotype was counted only a few times. The CDR3 spells CASSSAGQGIDTQYF. DNA of the CDR3: TGTGCCAGCAGCTCAGCGGGACAGGGGATAGATACGCAGTATTTT. This chain uses TRBV5-8 with TRBJ2-3; 10 positions agree with TRBD1. The V segment lost 3 bases and the J segment 5 bases; nucleotides outside the gene matches: 6. CDR1 and CDR2 from the germline V gene are SGHTS and YDEGEE. The CDR3 runs 15 residues. The variable domain in full, with the rest retrieved from reference TRBV5-8 and TRBJ2-3, is EAGVTQSPTHLIKTRGQQATLRCSPISGHTSVYWYQQALGLGLQFLLWYDEGEERNRGNFPPRFSGRQFPNYSSELNVNALELEDSALYLCASSSAGQGIDTQYFGPGTRLTVL.

This clonotype has more than one count but fewer than ten. The chain links TRBV9 to TRBJ2-2; D possibly uses TRBD1 or TRBD2 (5 bases each). The ends were cut back, 3 bases at V and 4 bases at J, with 10 bases in the middle. The CDR3 spans 14 residues. CDR1 and CDR2 from the germline V gene are SGDLS and YYNGEE. The CDR3 region has the DNA TGTGCCAGCAGCGCCCCAGGGAGCACCGGGGAGCTGTTTTTT. This sequence encodes CASSAPGSTGELFF.

This clonotype has only a few counts. This chain joins TRBV12-3 or TRBV12-4 and TRBJ2-2, with a tentative D call TRBD1 (6 bases). The V end lost 2 bases, the J end lost 3 bases, and 7 bases lay between the germline ends. The CDR3 length is 14 residues. CDR3 in DNA: TGTGCCAGCAGTTTAACAGGGTACACCGGGGAGCTGTTTTTT. Its translation is CASSLTGYTGELFF.

This clonotype was detected a few times. The chain links TRBV5-1 to TRBJ2-1, with TRBD2 matching 12 bases. Germline assignment: CDR1 SGHRS and CDR2 YFSETQ. The CDR3 has 16 residues. The V and J ends lost 4 bases and 10 bases, in that order; junction bases with no gene match: 12. The CDR3 region has the DNA TGCGCCAGCAGCATCTCTAGCGGGGGGGCCCTTAAAGAGCAGTTCTTC. Translated, it gives CASSISSGGALKEQFF.

The J gene is TRBJ2-1, the V gene TRBV7-2, with TRBD2 matching 8 bases. J gave up 7 bases and V 5 bases, and 10 bases lay outside the gene matches. Looked up from germline, CDR1 is SGHTA and CDR2 is FQGNSA. The CDR3 runs 15 residues. As DNA, the CDR3 is TGTGCCAGCAGCCCCGTTCCCGGGACTAGGAATGAGCAGTTCTTC. Encoded protein: CASSPVPGTRNEQFF.

The chain joins TRBV13 to TRBJ2-7; D remains unclear. CDR1 is PRHDT, CDR2 FYEKMQ, per germline (reference sequence). Between the trimmed V and J ends, which lost 5 bases and 2 bases, there was a span of 13 bases. This CDR3 is built from 14 residues. The CDR3 DNA reads as TGTGCCAGCAGCCAGGCAGACACAGCCTACGAGCAGTACTTC. It translates to CASSQADTAYEQYF.

V and J are TRBV21-1 and TRBJ2-4; TRBD1, the table's D call, lacks a check against the DNA. TRBV21-1 is designated a pseudogene. The CDR3 length is 11 residues. CDR3 DNA sequence: TGTGCCAGCAGCATGACAGGGTTCCAGTACTTC. The encoded protein is CASSMTGFQYF.

This clonotype showed up just a few times. V gene TRBV5-5 combines with J gene TRBJ1-1; D might be TRBD1 (5 bases). CDR3 length: 13 amino acids. The germline V gene has CDR1 SGHKS and CDR2 YYEKEE (reference sequence). Trimming left V 4 bases short and J 1 base short, with 8 bases between. The CDR3 region has the DNA TGTGCCAGCAGCCAGGGATCGAACACTGAAGCTTTCTTT. Translating it yields CASSQGSNTEAFF.

The V call is TRBV6-1, the J call TRBJ2-3, with D perhaps matching TRBD2 (5 bases). CDR3 length: 15 amino acids. V lost 5 bases and J 0 bases, leaving 12 bases between the germline ends. CDR1 and CDR2 from the germline V gene are MNHNS and SASEGT. CDR3 nucleotides: TGTGCCAGCAGTCTCGGACTGGCTAGCACAGATACGCAGTATTTT. Translation: CASSLGLASTDTQYF.

The table lists this clonotype with a few counts. The V and J genes are TRBV6-5 and TRBJ2-1; 9 bases align to TRBD1. The CDR3 contains 16 residues. Germline lookup yields CDR1 MNHEY and CDR2 SVGAGI. The junction had 8 bases not matched to a gene; V was cut back by 2 bases and J by 6 bases. DNA of the CDR3: TGTGCCAGCAGTTACCCTGGGACAGGGTCGTTCAATGAGCAGTTCTTC. It is translated as CASSYPGTGSFNEQFF.

This clonotype was seen only a few times. The V call is TRBV5-5, the J call TRBJ2-3, with 8 bases fitting TRBD1. V was clipped by 3 bases and J by 2 bases; unmatched bases: 5. CDR1 and CDR2 from the germline V gene are SGHKS and YYEKEE (reference sequence). This CDR3 region has 15 residues. The CDR3 coding sequence is TGTGCCAGCAGCTCTGGGACAGGAACCACAGATACGCAGTATTTT. The encoded protein is CASSSGTGTTDTQYF.

Of note for this clonotype: The germline gene is not matched at one end of the junction; a read error may be the cause. V and J are TRBV7-9 and TRBJ1-4, with 8 bases matching TRBD1. The CDR3 length is 16 residues. The germline V gene encodes CDR1 SEHNR and CDR2 FQNEAQ (reference sequence). The CDR3 coding sequence is TGTACCAGCAGCTTTCCCAGGACAGGGACTAATGAAAAACTGTTTTTT. Translating gives CTSSFPRTGTNEKLFF.

The chain couples TRBV7-9 to TRBJ2-3; TRBD2 is a possible D gene (7 bases). The germline CDR1 and CDR2 sequences are SEHNR and FQNEAQ (reference sequence). The CDR3 sequence is 16 residues long. The ends were cut back, 5 bases at V and 8 bases at J, with 23 bases in the middle. CDR3 loop: CASSTLGGIGGSTQYF. The DNA for the CDR3 is TGTGCCAGCAGCACCCTCGGGGGGATAGGGGGATCTACGCAGTATTTT.

This clonotype occurred many times. V is TRBV5-1 and J is TRBJ2-7; perhaps D is TRBD1 or TRBD2 (5 bases each). The germline V gene has CDR1 SGHRS and CDR2 YFSETQ. Trimming shortened V by 4 bases and J by 7 bases, and 12 bases separated the two germline ends. The CDR3 consists of 12 residues. CDR3 nucleotides: TGCGCCAGCAGCGGGGGTACGTGGGAGCAGTACTTC. Protein sequence: CASSGGTWEQYF. The variable domain in full, with the rest retrieved from reference TRBV5-1 and TRBJ2-7, is KAGVTQTPRYLIKTRGQQVTLSCSPISGHRSVSWYQQTPGQGLQFLFEYFSETQRNKGNFPGRFSGRQFSNSRSEMNVSTLELGDSALYLCASSGGTWEQYFGPGTRLTVT.

This clonotype was seen only a few times. The chain uses TRBV5-1 and TRBJ2-2; no clear D. Trimming took off 2 bases at V and 3 bases at J, with 8 bases between the two ends. Germline V lookup: CDR1 SGHRS, CDR2 YFSETQ. This CDR3 region has 14 residues. CDR3 DNA sequence: TGCGCCAGCAGCTTAGTATCTGACACCGGGGAGCTGTTTTTT. As protein: CASSLVSDTGELFF.

This clonotype was seen only a few times. The V and J genes are TRBV7-9 and TRBJ2-7, with 7 bases that match TRBD2. After removal of 2 bases from V and 4 bases from J, the junction contained 14 bases not matched to a gene. The germline V gene encodes CDR1 SEHNR and CDR2 FQNEAQ (reference sequence). This CDR3 is built from 17 residues. CDR3 sequence (DNA): TGTGCCAGCAGCTTACCCGGGGGGACCTACCGGGGGTACGAGCAGTACTTC. Translation: CASSLPGGTYRGYEQYF.

This clonotype turned up a few times. The V and J genes are TRBV9 and TRBJ1-1; D not resolved. The CDR3 has 16 amino acids. Germline V gene data show CDR1 as SGDLS and CDR2 as YYNGEE. The V gene lost 3 bases and the J gene lost 4 bases, with 19 bases spanning the gap. The CDR3 sequence: CASSDGPREGSTEAFF. CDR3 nucleotide sequence: TGTGCCAGCAGCGATGGCCCCCGGGAGGGTAGCACTGAAGCTTTCTTT.

CDR3 sequence reads: CASSSRTGSYEQYF. The CDR3 DNA reads as TGTGCCAGCAGTTCTCGGACAGGATCCTACGAGCAGTACTTC. The V and J genes are TRBV27 and TRBJ2-7; 7 bases fit TRBD1. The V gene's germline CDR1 is MNHEY and CDR2 SMNVEV (reference sequence). CDR3 length equals 14 residues. Losses at the gene ends were 4 bases for V and 1 base for J; bases not matched to a gene: 4.

The V call is TRBV27, the J call TRBJ2-3; 8 nucleotides match TRBD1. Germline trimming cut 1 base from V and 4 bases from J; bases unmatched to any gene: 7. This CDR3 contains 16 residues. CDR1 is MNHEY and CDR2 is SMNVEV in the germline V gene (reference sequence). CDR3 nucleotides: TGTGCCAGCAGTTTATTAAACGGACAGGGCCCAGATACGCAGTATTTT. Amino acid sequence: CASSLLNGQGPDTQYF.

This clonotype was found a few times. The chain uses TRBV5-1 and TRBJ2-7, with TRBD2 matching 12 bases. There are 16 residues in the CDR3. Per germline, CDR1 SGHRS and CDR2 YFSETQ. Trimming removed 4 bases from V and 1 base from J; junction bases left unmatched: 6. The CDR3 region has the DNA TGCGCCAGCAGCGTACTAGCGGGAGGCTATTCCTACGAGCAGTACTTC. It is translated as CASSVLAGGYSYEQYF.

The chain carries TRBV12-3 or TRBV12-4 and TRBJ2-7; 7 nucleotides align to TRBD1. V trimming: 4 bases; J trimming: 1 base; junction bases outside the gene matches: 7. The CDR3 consists of 15 residues. CDR3 sequence (DNA): TGTGCCAGCAGTTGGACCGGGACAGCATCCTACGAGCAGTACTTC. Protein sequence: CASSWTGTASYEQYF.

This clonotype has only one observation. The rearrangement uses TRBV6-2 or TRBV6-3 and TRBJ1-1; possibly TRBD1 for D (5 bases). The CDR3 extends over 14 amino acids. Germline V gene data show CDR1 as MNHEY and CDR2 as SVGEGT. Deletions cut 2 bases from V and 2 bases from J, with 9 bases between. The CDR3 is CASSYGGSNTEAFF. The CDR3 DNA follows: TGTGCCAGCAGTTACGGGGGGTCAAACACTGAAGCTTTCTTT.